This T cell receptor beta chain originates from a study of blood T cells in healthy people across ages. Study-wide points: Observed TCR beta diversity per million T cells went down as age went up. This fall followed a roughly linear course with age. The donors' CMV status was not determined, possibly confounding changes in expanded clonotypes.

This clonotype was seen a few times. Antigen: not known. With a J-beta primer mix and a sample-barcoded 5' primer, a second PCR ran 7 to 11 cycles. The authors tagged each cDNA molecule using a template-switch adaptor with 12 random nucleotides. A single record per CDR3 protein comes from TCRdb applying MiXCR to the 5' RACE reads. The sample consists of a few hundred thousand distinct CDR3 sequences, 27% of them appearing once. These data are also associated with another study on T cells of mothers and their children. That work states: Each donor was one of three healthy Caucasian mothers or one of their six children.

The sequence derives from a boy aged 2 to 10 in good health. Sequences were obtained from blood.

The DNA for the CDR3 is TGCGCCAGCAGCCAAGGCGGGACGGAAGACACTGAAGCTTTCTTT. It yields the protein CASSQGGTEDTEAFF. V usage is TRBV4-3 and J usage is TRBJ1-1; maybe TRBD1 (5 bases). The CDR3 is 15 residues long. The ends were cut back, 1 base at V and 3 bases at J, with 12 bases in the middle. CDR1 and CDR2 (germline): LGHNA, YSLEER.